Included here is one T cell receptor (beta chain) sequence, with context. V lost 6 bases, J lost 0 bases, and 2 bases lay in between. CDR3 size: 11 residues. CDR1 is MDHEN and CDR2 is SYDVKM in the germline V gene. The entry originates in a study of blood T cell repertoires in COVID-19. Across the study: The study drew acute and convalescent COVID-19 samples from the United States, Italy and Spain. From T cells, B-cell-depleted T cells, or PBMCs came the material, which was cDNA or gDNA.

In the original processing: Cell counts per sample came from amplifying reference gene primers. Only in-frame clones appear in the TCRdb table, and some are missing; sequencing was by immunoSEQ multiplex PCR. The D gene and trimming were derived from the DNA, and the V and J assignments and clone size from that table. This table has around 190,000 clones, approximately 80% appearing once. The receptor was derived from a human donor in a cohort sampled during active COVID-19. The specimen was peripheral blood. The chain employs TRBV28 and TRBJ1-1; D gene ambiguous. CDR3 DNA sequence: TGTGCCAGCAGCGTGAACACTGAAGCTTTCTTT. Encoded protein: CASSVNTEAFF.